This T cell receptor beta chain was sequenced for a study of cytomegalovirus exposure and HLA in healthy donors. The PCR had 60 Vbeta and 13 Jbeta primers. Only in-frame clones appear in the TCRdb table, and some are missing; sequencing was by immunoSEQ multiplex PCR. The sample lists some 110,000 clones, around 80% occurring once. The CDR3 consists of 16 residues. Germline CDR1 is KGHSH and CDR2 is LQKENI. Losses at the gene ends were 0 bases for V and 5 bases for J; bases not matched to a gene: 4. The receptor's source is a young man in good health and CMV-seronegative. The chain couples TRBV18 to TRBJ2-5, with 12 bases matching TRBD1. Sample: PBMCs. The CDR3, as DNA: TGTGCCAGCTCACCACCCGGGACAGGGGGCCGGGAGACCCAGTACTTC. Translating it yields CASSPPGTGGRETQYF.